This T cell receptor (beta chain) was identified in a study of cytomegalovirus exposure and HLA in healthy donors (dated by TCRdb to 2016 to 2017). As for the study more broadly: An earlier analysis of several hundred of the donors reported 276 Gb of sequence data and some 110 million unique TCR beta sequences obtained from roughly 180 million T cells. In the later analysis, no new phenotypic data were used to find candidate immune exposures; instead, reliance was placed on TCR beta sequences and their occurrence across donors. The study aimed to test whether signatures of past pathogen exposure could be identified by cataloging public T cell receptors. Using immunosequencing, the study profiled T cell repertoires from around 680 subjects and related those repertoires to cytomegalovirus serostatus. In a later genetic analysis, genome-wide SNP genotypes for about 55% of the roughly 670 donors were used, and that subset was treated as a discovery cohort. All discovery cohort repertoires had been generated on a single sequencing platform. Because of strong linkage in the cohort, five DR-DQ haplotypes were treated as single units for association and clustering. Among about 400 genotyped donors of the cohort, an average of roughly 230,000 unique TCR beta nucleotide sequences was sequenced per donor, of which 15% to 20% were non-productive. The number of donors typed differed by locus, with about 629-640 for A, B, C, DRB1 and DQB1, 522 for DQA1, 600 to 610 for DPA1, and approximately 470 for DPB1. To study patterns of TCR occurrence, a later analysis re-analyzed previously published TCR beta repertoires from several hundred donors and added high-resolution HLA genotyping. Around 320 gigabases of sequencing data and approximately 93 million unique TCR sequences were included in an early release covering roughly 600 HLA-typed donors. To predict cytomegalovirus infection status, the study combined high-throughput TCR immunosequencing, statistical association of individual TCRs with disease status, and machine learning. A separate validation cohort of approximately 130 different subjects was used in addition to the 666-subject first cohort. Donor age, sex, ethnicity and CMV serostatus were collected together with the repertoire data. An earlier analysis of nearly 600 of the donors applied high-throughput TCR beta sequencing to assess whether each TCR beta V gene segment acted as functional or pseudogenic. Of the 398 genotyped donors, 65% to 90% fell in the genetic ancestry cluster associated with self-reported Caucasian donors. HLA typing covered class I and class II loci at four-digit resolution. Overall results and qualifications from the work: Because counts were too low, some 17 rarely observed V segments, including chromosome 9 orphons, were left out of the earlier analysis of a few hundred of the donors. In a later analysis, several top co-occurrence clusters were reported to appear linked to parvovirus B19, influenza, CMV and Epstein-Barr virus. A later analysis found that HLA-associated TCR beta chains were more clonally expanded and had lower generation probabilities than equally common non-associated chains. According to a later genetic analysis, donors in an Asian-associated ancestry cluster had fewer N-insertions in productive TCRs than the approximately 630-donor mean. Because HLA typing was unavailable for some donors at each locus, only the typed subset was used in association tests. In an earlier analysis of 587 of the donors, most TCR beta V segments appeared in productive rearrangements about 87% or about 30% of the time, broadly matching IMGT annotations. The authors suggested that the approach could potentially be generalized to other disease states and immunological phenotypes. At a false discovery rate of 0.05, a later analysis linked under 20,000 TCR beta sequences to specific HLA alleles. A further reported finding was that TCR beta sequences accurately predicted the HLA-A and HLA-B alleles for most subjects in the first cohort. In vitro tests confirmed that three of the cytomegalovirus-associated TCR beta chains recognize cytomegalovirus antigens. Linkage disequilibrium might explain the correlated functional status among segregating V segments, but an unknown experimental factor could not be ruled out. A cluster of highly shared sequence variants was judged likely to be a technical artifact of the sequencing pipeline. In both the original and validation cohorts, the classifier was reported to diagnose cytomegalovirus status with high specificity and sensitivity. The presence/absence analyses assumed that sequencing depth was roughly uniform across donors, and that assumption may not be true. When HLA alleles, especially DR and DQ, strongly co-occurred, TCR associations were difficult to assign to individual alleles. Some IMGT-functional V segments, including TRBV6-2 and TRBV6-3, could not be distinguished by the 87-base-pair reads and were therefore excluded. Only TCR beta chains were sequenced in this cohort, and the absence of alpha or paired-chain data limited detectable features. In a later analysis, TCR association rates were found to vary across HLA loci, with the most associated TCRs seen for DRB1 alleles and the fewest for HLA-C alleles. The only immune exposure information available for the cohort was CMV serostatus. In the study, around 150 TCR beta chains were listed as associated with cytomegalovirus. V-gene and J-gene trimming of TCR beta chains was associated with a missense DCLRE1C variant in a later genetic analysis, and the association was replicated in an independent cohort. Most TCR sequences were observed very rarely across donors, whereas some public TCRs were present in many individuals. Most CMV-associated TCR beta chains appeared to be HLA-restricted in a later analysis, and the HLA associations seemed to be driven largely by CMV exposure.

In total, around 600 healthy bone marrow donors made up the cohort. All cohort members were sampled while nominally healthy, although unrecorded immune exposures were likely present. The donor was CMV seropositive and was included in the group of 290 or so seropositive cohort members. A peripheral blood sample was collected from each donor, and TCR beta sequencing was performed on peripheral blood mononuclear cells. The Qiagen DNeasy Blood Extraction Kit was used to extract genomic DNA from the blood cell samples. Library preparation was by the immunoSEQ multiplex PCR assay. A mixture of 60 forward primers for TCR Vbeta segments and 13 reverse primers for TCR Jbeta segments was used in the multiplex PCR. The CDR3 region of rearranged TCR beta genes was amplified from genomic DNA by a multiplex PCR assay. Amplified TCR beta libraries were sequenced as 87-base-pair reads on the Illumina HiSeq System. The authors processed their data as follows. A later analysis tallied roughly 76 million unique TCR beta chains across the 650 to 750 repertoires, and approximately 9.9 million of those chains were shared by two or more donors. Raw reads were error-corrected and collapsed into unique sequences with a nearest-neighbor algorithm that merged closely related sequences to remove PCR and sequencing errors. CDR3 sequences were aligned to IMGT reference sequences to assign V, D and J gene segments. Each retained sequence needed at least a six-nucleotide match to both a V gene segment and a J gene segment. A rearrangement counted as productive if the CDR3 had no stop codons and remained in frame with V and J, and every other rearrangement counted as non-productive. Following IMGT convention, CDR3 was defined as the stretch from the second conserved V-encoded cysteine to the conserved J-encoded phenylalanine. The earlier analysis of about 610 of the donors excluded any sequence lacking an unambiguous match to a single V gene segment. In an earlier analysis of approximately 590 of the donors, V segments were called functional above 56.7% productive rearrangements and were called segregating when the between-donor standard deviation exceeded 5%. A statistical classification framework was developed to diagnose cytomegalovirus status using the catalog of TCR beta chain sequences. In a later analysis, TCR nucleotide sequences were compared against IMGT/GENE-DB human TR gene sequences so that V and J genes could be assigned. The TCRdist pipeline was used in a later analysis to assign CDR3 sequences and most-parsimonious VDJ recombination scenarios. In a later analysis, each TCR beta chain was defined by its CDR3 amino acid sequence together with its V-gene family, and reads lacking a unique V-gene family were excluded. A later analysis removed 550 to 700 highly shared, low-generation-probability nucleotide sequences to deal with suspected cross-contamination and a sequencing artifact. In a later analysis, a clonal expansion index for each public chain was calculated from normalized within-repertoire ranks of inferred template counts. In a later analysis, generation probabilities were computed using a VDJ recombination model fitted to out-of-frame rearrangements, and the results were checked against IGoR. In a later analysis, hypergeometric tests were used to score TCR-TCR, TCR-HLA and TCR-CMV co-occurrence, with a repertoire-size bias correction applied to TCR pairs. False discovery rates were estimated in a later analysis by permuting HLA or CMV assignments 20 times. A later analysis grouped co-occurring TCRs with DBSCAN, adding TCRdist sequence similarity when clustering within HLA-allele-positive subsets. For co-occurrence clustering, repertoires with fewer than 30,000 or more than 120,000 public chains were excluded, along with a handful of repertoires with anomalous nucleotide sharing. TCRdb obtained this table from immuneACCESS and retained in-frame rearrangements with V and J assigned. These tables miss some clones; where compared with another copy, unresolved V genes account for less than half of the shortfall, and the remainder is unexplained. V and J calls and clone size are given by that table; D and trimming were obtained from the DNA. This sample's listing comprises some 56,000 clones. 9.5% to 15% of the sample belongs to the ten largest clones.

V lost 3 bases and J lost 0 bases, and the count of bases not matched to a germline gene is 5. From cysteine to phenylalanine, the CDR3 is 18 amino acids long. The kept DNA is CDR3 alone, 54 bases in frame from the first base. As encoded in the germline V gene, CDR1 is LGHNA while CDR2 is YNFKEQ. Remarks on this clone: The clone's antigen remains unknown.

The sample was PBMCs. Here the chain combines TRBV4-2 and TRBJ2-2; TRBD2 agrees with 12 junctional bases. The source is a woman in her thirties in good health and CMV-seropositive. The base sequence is TGTGCCAGCAGCCACCCGACTAGCGGGAGAACGAACACCGGGGAGCTGTTTTTT. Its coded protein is CASSHPTSGRTNTGELFF.